This T cell receptor (beta chain) was documented in a study of early T cells in non-severe SARS-CoV-2 infection. Overall study context: Sequencing used unsorted whole-blood bulk RNA, so chains lack pairing. Study-wide points: Clonotype matching in VDJdb favored anti-spike CD8 responses and did not capture private and CD4 specificities.

CDR3 length: 14 amino acids. V was trimmed by 8 bases and J by 5 bases, leaving 18 bases between them. CDR1 SGHTA and CDR2 FQGNSA come from the germline V gene. Individual cDNA molecules received unique molecular identifiers. TCRdb processed the 5' RACE reads anew with MiXCR; each CDR3 protein has one entry. The data show roughly 80,000 distinct CDR3 sequences, with about 11% seen just once and around 12% held by the top ten. With regard to this clonotype: Its matching antigen is unknown.

This specimen was whole blood, taken at baseline. The gene calls are TRBV7-2 and TRBJ1-2; D uncertain. The origin of this receptor is an adult who was a healthcare worker with PCR-confirmed SARS-CoV-2 infection or an uninfected control (not recorded which). The CDR3 DNA reads as TGTGCCAGCTTCTTAGTAGGAATCGGTTATGGCTACACCTTC. Translated: CASFLVGIGYGYTF.